This entry lists 13 T cell receptor beta chains sequenced from one sample in a study of spatial heterogeneity in lung cancer. Stated time point: sample taken at primary tumor resection. Researchers sequenced whole RNA taken from tumor, nontumor lung or frozen PBMC without sorting. TCRdb reprocessed the 5' RACE reads with MiXCR, giving one entry per CDR3 protein. The table shows fewer than 5,000 distinct CDR3 sequences, with around 16% occurring only once. The source was PBMCs, collected at surgery. The receptors were sampled from a male donor with early-stage non-small cell lung cancer.

There are many counts of this clonotype. This rearrangement joins TRBV4-1 to TRBJ1-2; D is unresolved. Germline V lookup: CDR1 MGHRA, CDR2 YSYEKL. Trimming left V 4 bases short and J 5 bases short, with 14 bases between. The CDR3 sequence is 14 residues long. The CDR3 bases are TGCGCCAGCAGCCCAACCCGAGGGCTTTATGGCTACACCTTC. This gives the protein CASSPTRGLYGYTF.

The chain links TRBV10-3 to TRBJ2-1; D is tentatively TRBD1 or TRBD2 (5 bases each). V gave up 8 bases and J gave up 2 bases, with 10 bases separating them. The CDR3 consists of 13 residues. Germline CDR1 is ENHRY and CDR2 is SYGVKD. As DNA, the CDR3 is TGTGCCATCGCAGTGGGACCCTACAATGAGCAGTTCTTC. This gives the protein CAIAVGPYNEQFF.

The sample holds many counts of this clonotype. The rearrangement uses TRBV6-5 and TRBJ2-5; D is possibly TRBD1 (6 bases). Germline CDR1 reads MNHEY; CDR2 reads SVGAGI. There are 14 residues in the CDR3. V gave up 0 bases and J gave up 4 bases, with 9 bases separating them. CDR3 nucleotides: TGTGCCAGCAGTTACTCGGGGGCTCGAGAGACCCAGTACTTC. Residues: CASSYSGARETQYF.

This chain joins TRBV7-2 and TRBJ2-1; D is undetermined. Trimming pared 0 bases from V and 0 bases from J, leaving 15 bases between. CDR1 SGHTA and CDR2 FQGNSA come from the germline V gene. The CDR3 length is 18 residues. CDR3: CASSLASNGVSSYNEQFF. CDR3 DNA: TGTGCCAGCAGCTTAGCTTCGAACGGAGTAAGCTCCTACAATGAGCAGTTCTTC.

CDR3 loop: CASSQDVGQTYEQYF. In DNA form, the CDR3 reads TGTGCCAGCAGCCAAGATGTAGGACAGACCTACGAGCAGTACTTC. J is TRBJ2-7 and V is TRBV14; D possibly corresponds to TRBD1 (6 bases). The V end lost 0 bases, the J end lost 2 bases, and 11 bases lay between the germline ends. CDR1 and CDR2 from the germline V gene are SGHDN and FVKESK. CDR3 length: 15 residues.

This clonotype was recorded at least ten times. The rearrangement uses TRBV5-1 and TRBJ2-7; the D gene could be TRBD1 or TRBD2 (5 bases each). In germline, CDR1 is SGHRS, CDR2 YFSETQ. V was clipped by 4 bases and J by 4 bases, with 21 bases between them. The length of the CDR3 is 16 residues. Here the CDR3 DNA reads TGCGCCAGCAGCCCTCGTCAGGGCGGTTCGGGGTACGAGCAGTACTTC. Its translation is CASSPRQGGSGYEQYF.

This clonotype was seen a few times. The V and J genes are TRBV7-8 and TRBJ1-5; tentatively, D is TRBD1 (6 bases). CDR3 length: 14 residues. From germline, CDR1 is SGHVS and CDR2 FQNEAQ. V lost 5 bases, J lost 6 bases, and 14 bases lay in between. This CDR3 reads CASSIGGATQPQHF. The CDR3 DNA reads as TGTGCCAGCAGCATAGGGGGGGCTACTCAGCCCCAGCATTTT. Using reference TRBV7-8 and TRBJ1-5 for the parts outside the CDR3, the full variable domain is GAGVSQSPRYKVAKRGQDVALRCDPISGHVSLFWYQQALGQGPEFLTYFQNEAQLDKSGLPSDRFFAERPEGSVSTLKIQRTQQEDSAVYLCASSIGGATQPQHFGDGTRLSIL.

This clonotype was observed many times. The chain couples TRBV4-3 to TRBJ2-7, with 7 bases lining up with TRBD1. Trimming at V came to 0 bases and at J to 3 bases, leaving 2 bases not matched to a gene. The CDR3 is 14 amino acids. Germline CDR1 and CDR2: LGHNA and YSLEER. The CDR3: CASSQDQGDYEQYF. Written as DNA, the CDR3 is TGCGCCAGCAGCCAAGATCAGGGGGACTACGAGCAGTACTTC.

This clonotype was detected ten times or more. The chain uses TRBV3-1 and TRBJ2-2; TRBD2 agrees at 14 bases. V dropped 1 base and J dropped 0; count of bases not matched to a gene: 1. CDR1 LGHDT and CDR2 YNNKEL come from the germline V gene (reference sequence). The CDR3 is 18 amino acids. This chain's CDR3 is CASSQGLAGGPNTGELFF. The CDR3 DNA reads as TGTGCCAGCAGCCAAGGACTAGCGGGAGGGCCGAACACCGGGGAGCTGTTTTTT.

This clonotype was seen at least ten times. The rearrangement uses TRBV6-1 and TRBJ2-5; the D gene is possibly TRBD2 (5 bases). Trimming left V 6 bases short and J 1 base short, with 12 bases between. The CDR3 contains 14 residues. Germline V lookup: CDR1 MNHNS, CDR2 SASEGT. The CDR3 sequence: CASSVGGFQETQYF. DNA of the CDR3: TGTGCCAGCAGCGTCGGAGGCTTCCAAGAGACCCAGTACTTC.

In this sample, this clonotype turned up many times. The chain uses TRBV6-5 and TRBJ2-6; no firm D call. Trimming shortened V by 2 bases and J by 0 bases, and 17 bases separated the two germline ends. The CDR3 has 19 residues. Germline V CDR1 and CDR2: MNHEY, SVGAGI. In nucleotides, the CDR3 is TGTGCCAGCAGTTACCTCATTGCCGGGTTCCCCTCTGGGGCCAACGTCCTGACTTTC. Encoded protein: CASSYLIAGFPSGANVLTF.

This clonotype showed up many times. This sequence joins TRBV14 and TRBJ2-3; possibly TRBD2 for D (6 bases). The V end lost 4 bases, the J end lost 10 bases, and 12 bases lay between the germline ends. Per germline, CDR1 SGHDN and CDR2 FVKESK. The CDR3 has 12 residues. The chain's CDR3 is CASSPIPGAQYF. The CDR3 coding sequence is TGTGCCAGCAGCCCCATTCCGGGGGCGCAGTATTTT.

The chain carries TRBV29-1 and TRBJ2-3; unclear D gene. The CDR3 is 20 amino acids. The germline V gene encodes CDR1 SQVTM and CDR2 ANQGSEA. Trimming removed 1 base from V and 2 bases from J, with 28 bases in between. As DNA, the CDR3 is TGCAGCGTTGAAGGGCGGTTGAAAGGCACCCCACGTCCCTCCACAGATACGCAGTATTTT. Its translation is CSVEGRLKGTPRPSTDTQYF.